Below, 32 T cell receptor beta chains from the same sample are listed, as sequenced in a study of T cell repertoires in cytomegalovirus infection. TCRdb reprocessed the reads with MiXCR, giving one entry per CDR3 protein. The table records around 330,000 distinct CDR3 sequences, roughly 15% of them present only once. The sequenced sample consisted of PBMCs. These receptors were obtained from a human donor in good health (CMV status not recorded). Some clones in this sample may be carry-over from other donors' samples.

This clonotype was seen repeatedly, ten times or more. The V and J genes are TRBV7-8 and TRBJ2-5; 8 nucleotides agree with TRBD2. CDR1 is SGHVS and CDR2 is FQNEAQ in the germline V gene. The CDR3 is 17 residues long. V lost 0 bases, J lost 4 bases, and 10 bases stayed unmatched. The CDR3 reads CASSLAGVAGTGETQYF. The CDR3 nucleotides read TGTGCCAGCAGCTTAGCGGGGGTAGCGGGGACGGGAGAGACCCAGTACTTC.

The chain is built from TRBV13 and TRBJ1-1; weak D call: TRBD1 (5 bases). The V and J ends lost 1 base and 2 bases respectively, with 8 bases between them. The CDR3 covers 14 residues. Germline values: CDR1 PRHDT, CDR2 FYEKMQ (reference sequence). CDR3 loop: CASSLDQGNTEAFF. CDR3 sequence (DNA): TGTGCCAGCAGCTTAGACCAGGGAAACACTGAAGCTTTCTTT.

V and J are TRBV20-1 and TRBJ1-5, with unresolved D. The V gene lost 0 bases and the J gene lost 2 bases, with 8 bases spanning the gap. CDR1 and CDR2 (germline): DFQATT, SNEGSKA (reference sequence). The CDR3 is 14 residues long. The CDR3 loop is CSARDIAGNQPQHF. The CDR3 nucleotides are TGCAGTGCTAGAGATATTGCAGGCAATCAGCCCCAGCATTTT.

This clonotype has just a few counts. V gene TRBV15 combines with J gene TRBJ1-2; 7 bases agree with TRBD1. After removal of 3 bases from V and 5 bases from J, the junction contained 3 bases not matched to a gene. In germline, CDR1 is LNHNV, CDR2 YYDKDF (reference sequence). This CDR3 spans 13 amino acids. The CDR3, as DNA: TGTGCCACCAGCAGGGACAGGCATTATGGCTACACCTTC. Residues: CATSRDRHYGYTF.

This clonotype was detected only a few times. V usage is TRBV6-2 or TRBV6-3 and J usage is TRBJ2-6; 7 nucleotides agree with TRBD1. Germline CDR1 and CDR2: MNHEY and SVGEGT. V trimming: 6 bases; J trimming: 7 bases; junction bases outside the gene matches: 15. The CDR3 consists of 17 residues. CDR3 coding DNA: TGTGCCAGCAGGGAGACGACAGGGATAATTGGCGCCAACGTCCTGACTTTC. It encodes CASRETTGIIGANVLTF.

Here the CDR3 reads CASSRPTVYNSPLHF. The CDR3 nucleotides read TGTGCCAGCAGCAGACCGACAGTTTATAATTCACCCCTCCACTTT. The V call is TRBV5-6, the J call TRBJ1-6, with D maybe TRBD1 (5 bases). V was clipped by 4 bases and J by 4 bases, with 12 bases between them. The CDR3 sequence is 15 residues long. Germline values: CDR1 SGHDT, CDR2 YYEEEE. Variable domain in full (rest from reference TRBV5-6 and TRBJ1-6): DAGVTQSPTHLIKTRGQQVTLRCSPKSGHDTVSWYQQALGQGPQFIFQYYEEEERQRGNFPDRFSGHQFPNYSSELNVNALLLGDSALYLCASSRPTVYNSPLHFGNGTRLTVT.

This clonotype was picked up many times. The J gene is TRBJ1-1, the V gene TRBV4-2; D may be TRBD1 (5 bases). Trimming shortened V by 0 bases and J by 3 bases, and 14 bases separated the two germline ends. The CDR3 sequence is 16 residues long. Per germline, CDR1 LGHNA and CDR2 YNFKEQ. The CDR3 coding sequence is TGTGCCAGCAGCCAAGATAGGGGACGTATCGACACTGAAGCTTTCTTT. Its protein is CASSQDRGRIDTEAFF.

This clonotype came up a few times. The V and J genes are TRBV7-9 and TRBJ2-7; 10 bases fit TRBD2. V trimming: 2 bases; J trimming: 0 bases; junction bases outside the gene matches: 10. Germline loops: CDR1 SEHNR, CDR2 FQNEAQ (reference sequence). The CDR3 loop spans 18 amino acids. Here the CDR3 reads CASSLSGLAGDRSYEQYF. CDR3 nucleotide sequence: TGTGCCAGCAGCTTATCTGGGCTAGCGGGGGATCGCTCCTACGAGCAGTACTTC.

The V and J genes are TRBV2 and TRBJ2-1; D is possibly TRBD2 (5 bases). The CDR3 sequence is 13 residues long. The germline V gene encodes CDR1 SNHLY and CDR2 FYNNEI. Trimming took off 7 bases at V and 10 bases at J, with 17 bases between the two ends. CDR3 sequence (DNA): TGTGCCAGCACCGGGGAAGGGTCTCGGGAGCAGTTCTTC. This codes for CASTGEGSREQFF.

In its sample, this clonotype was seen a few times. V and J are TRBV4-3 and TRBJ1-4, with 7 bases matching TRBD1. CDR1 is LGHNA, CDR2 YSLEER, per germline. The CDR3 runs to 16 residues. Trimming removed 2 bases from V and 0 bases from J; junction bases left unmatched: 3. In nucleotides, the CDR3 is TGCGCCAGCAGCCAACATGGACAGGCAACTAATGAAAAACTGTTTTTT. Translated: CASSQHGQATNEKLFF.

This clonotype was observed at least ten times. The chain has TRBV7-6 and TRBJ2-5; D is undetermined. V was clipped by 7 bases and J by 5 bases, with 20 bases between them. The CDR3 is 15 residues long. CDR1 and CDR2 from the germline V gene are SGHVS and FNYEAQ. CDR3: CASTLFYGESETQYF. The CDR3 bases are TGTGCCAGCACCCTTTTTTATGGGGAATCGGAGACCCAGTACTTC. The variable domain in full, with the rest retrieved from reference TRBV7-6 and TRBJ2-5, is GAGVSQSPRYKVTKRGQDVALRCDPISGHVSLYWYRQALGQGPEFLTYFNYEAQQDKSGLPNDRFSAERPEGSISTLTIQRTEQRDSAMYRCASTLFYGESETQYFGPGTRLLVL.

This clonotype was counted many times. DNA for the CDR3: TGTGCCAGCAGCTTAGAGGGGGACAGGGGTTGGACAGATACGCAGTATTTT. Residues: CASSLEGDRGWTDTQYF. V gene TRBV7-2 combines with J gene TRBJ2-3, with 10 positions matching TRBD1. The CDR3 spans 17 residues. CDR1 SGHTA and CDR2 FQGNSA come from the germline V gene. Germline trimming cut 1 base from V and 3 bases from J; bases unmatched to any gene: 7.

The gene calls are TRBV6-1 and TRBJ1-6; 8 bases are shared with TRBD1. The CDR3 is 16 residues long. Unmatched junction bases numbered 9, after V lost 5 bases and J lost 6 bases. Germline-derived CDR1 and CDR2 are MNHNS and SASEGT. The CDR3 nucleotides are TGTGCCAGCAGTCCTGGCCGGGACAGGTCTAATTCACCCCTCCACTTT. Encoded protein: CASSPGRDRSNSPLHF.

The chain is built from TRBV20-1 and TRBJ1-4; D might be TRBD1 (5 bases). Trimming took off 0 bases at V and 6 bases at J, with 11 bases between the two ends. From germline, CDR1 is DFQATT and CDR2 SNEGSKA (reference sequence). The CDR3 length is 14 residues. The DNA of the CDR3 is TGCAGTGCTAGAGATGGGGCGACCGATGAAAAACTGTTTTTT. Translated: CSARDGATDEKLFF.

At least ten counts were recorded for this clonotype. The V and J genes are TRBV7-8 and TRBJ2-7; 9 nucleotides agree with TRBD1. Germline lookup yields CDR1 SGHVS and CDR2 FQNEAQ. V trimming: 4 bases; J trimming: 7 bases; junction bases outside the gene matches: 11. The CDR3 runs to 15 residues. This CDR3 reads CASSSQGALLWEQYF. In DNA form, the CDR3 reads TGTGCCAGCAGCTCACAGGGGGCGCTACTATGGGAGCAGTACTTC.

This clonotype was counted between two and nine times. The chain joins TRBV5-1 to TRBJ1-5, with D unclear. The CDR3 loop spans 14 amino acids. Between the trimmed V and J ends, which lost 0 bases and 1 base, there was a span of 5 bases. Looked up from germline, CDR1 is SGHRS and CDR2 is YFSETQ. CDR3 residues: CASSLDPSNQPQHF. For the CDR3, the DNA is TGCGCCAGCAGCTTGGATCCGAGCAATCAGCCCCAGCATTTT.

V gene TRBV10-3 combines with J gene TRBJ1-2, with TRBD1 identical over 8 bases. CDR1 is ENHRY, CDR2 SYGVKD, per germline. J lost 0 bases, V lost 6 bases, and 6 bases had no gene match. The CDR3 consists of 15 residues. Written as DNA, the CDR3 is TGTGCCATCAGACAGGGGGTTCGGTCTAACTATGGCTACACCTTC. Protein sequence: CAIRQGVRSNYGYTF.

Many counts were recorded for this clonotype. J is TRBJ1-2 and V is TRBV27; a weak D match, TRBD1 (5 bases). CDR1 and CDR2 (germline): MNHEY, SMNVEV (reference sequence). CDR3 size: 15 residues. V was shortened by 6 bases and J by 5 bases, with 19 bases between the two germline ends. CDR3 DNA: TGTGCCAGCAGCTACCGTCCCGGGACGGAGTATGGCTACACCTTC. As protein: CASSYRPGTEYGYTF.

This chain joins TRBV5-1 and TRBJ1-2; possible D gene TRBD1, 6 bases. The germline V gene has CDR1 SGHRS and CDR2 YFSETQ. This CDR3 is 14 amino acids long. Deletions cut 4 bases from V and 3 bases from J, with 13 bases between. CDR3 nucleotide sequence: TGCGCCAGCAGCCTGGAGGCAGGGGACTATGGCTACACCTTC. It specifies CASSLEAGDYGYTF.

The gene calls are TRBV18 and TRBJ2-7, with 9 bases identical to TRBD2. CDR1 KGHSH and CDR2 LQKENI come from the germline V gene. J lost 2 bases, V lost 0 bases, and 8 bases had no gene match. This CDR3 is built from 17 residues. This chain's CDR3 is CASSPPFRLAGTYEQYF. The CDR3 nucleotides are TGTGCCAGCTCACCACCTTTTCGGCTAGCGGGGACCTACGAGCAGTACTTC. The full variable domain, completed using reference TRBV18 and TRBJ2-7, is NAGVMQNPRHLVRRRGQEARLRCSPMKGHSHVYWYRQLPEEGLKFMVYLQKENIIDESGMPKERFSAEFPKEGPSILRIQQVVRGDSAAYFCASSPPFRLAGTYEQYFGPGTRLTVT.

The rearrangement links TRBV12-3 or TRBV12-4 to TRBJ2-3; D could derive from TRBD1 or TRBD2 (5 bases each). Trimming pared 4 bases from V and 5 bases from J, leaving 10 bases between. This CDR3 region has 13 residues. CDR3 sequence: CASSWWDGDTQYF. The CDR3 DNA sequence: TGTGCCAGCAGTTGGTGGGACGGAGATACGCAGTATTTT.

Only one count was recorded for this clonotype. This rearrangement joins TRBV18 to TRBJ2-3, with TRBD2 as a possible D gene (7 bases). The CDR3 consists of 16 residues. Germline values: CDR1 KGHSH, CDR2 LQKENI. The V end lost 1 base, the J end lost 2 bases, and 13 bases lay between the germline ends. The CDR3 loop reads CASSPQGGAYTDTQYF. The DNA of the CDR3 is TGTGCCAGCTCACCACAGGGGGGGGCCTACACAGATACGCAGTATTTT.

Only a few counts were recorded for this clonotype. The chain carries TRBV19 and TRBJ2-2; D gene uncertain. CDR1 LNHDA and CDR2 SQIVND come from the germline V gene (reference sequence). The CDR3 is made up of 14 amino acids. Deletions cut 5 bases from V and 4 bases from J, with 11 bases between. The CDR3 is CASSSDRGTGELFF. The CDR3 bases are TGTGCCAGTAGTTCGGACCGCGGCACCGGGGAGCTGTTTTTT.

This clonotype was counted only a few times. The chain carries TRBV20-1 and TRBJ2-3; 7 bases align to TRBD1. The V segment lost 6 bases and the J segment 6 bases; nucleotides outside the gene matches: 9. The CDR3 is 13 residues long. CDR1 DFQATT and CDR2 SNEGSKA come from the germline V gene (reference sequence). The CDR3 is CSAKHDREDTQYF. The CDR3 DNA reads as TGCAGTGCCAAACACGACAGGGAGGATACGCAGTATTTT.

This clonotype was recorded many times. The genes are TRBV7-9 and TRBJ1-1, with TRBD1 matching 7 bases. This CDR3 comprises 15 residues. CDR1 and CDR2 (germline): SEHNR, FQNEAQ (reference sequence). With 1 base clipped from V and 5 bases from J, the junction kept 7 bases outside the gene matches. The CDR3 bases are TGTGCCAGCAGCTTAGGACAGGGTGTTGGGACTGAAGCTTTCTTT. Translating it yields CASSLGQGVGTEAFF.

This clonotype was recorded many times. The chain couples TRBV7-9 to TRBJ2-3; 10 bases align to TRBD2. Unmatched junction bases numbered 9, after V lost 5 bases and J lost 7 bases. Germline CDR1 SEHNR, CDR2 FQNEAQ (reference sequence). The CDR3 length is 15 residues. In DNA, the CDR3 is TGTGCCAGCAGCCCAAGCGGGGGGGCCTTTAATACGCAGTATTTT. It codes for CASSPSGGAFNTQYF.

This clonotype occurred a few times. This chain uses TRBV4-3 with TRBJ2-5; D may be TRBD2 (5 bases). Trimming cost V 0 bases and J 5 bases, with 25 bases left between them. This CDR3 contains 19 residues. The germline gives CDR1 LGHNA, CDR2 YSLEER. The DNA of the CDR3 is TGCGCCAGCAGCCAAGATTCCGGGCCGGGGTCCCTGGAAGCGGAGACCCAGTACTTC. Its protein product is CASSQDSGPGSLEAETQYF.

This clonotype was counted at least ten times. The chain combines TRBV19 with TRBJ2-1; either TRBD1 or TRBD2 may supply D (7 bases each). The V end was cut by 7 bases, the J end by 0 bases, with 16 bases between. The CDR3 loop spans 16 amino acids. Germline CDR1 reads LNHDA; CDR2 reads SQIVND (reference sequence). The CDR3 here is CASTPRGGHSYNEQFF. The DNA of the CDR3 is TGTGCCAGTACCCCCAGGGGGGGACACTCCTACAATGAGCAGTTCTTC. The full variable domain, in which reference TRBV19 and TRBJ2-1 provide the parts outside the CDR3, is DGGITQSPKYLFRKEGQNVTLSCEQNLNHDAMYWYRQDPGQGLRLIYYSQIVNDFQKGDIAEGYSVSREKKESFPLTVTSAQKNPTAFYLCASTPRGGHSYNEQFFGPGTRLTVL.

The CDR3 DNA reads TGTGCCAGCAGCACCCAGGGGGCGGGCAACAATCAGCCCCAGCATTTT. Its translation is CASSTQGAGNNQPQHF. The chain links TRBV7-2 to TRBJ1-5, with 8 bases lining up with TRBD1. From germline, CDR1 is SGHTA and CDR2 FQGNSA. Unmatched junction bases numbered 9, after V lost 5 bases and J lost 3 bases. The CDR3 is 16 amino acids.

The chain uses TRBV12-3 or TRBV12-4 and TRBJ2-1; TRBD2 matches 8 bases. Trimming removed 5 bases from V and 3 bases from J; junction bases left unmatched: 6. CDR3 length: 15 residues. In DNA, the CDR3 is TGTGCCAGCAGTAGCGGGGGCCCCCGCTACAATGAGCAGTTCTTC. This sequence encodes CASSSGGPRYNEQFF.

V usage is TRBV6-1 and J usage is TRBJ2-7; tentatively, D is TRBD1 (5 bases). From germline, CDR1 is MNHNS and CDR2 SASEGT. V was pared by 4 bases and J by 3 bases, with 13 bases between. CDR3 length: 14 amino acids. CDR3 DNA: TGTGCCAGCAGTGTGTTCAGGGTGAACTACGAGCAGTACTTC. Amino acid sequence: CASSVFRVNYEQYF.

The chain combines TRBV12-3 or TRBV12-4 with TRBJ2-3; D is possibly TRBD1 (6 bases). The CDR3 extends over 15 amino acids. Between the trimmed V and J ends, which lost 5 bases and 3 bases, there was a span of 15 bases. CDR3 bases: TGTGCCAGCAGTCTCACAGGGAGTAGTACAGATACGCAGTATTTT. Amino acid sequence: CASSLTGSSTDTQYF.